The rows below give T cell receptor beta chains drawn from one sample of a study of CD8+CD57+ T cells in acquired aplastic anemia. TCRdb analysed the reads with MiXCR anew, one entry per CDR3 protein. Seen here are about 220,000 distinct CDR3 sequences, around 32% observed once, and the top ten hold 0.95% to 1.3%. The sequenced sample was sorted CD4+, CD8+, or CD8+CD57+ T cells (not recorded which) from PBMCs. The receptors shown here come from a human donor in good health, serving as a control. Both conserved end residues are part of each CDR3. Fields, in order: V gene, J gene, D gene, clone size, CDR3 protein, CDR3 DNA. D genes are given only for firm matches. The size entry is marked missing in some rows and otherwise reads once, few, many or a size class.

TRBV20-1	TRBJ1-1	NA	many	CSASPPGDTEAFF	TGCAGTGCTAGCCCCCCTGGGGACACTGAAGCTTTCTTT
TRBV2	TRBJ1-1	NA	many	CASSVVGGNTEAFF	TGTGCCAGCAGTGTAGTAGGGGGGAACACTGAAGCTTTCTTT
TRBV7-2	TRBJ2-7	NA	many	CASSLLGAHSEQYF	TGTGCCAGCAGCTTATTGGGGGCGCATTCCGAGCAGTACTTC
TRBV6-1	TRBJ2-5	NA	once	CASTHRVGWGKETQYF	TGTGCCAGCACCCATAGGGTTGGGTGGGGGAAGGAGACCCAGTACTTC
TRBV7-3	TRBJ2-1	TRBD2	NA	CASSWGGSEQFF	TGTGCCAGCAGCTGGGGGGGGTCTGAGCAGTTCTTC
TRBV11-2	TRBJ1-2	TRBD1	NA	CASSLEGAGGYRGYTF	TGTGCCAGCAGCTTAGAGGGGGCAGGGGGCTATCGTGGCTACACCTTC
TRBV12-3/TRBV12-4	TRBJ1-1	NA	few	CASSLDRRMNTEAFF	TGTGCCAGCAGTTTAGACAGAAGAATGAACACTGAAGCTTTCTTT
TRBV30	TRBJ1-2	NA	NA	CAWRWAGIYGYTF	TGTGCCTGGAGGTGGGCAGGGATCTATGGCTACACCTTC
TRBV5-6	TRBJ1-2	NA	many	CASNRDGDYGYTF	TGTGCCAGCAACCGGGACGGAGACTATGGCTACACCTTC
TRBV29-1	TRBJ2-5	NA	many	CSVGIVQGYGTQYF	TGCAGCGTTGGGATAGTTCAGGGATATGGGACCCAGTACTTC
TRBV6-5	TRBJ1-6	NA	few	CASRLRGINWANSPLHF	TGTGCCAGCAGGTTACGCGGGATTAACTGGGCGAATTCACCCCTCCACTTT
TRBV5-1	TRBJ2-7	NA	many	CASSLITEKVPYF	TGCGCCAGCAGCTTGATCACGGAAAAAGTGCCGTACTTC
TRBV7-9	TRBJ2-7	NA	NA	CASSRGGLSYEQYF	TGTGCCAGCTCAAGGGGGGGGCTATCCTACGAGCAGTACTTC
TRBV18	TRBJ2-7	NA	NA	CASSPFVGVRTGEQYF	TGTGCCAGCTCACCTTTTGTGGGCGTCAGGACGGGCGAGCAGTACTTC
TRBV24-1	TRBJ1-1	NA	NA	CATRGTVEAFF	TGTGCCACCAGAGGGACGGTCGAAGCTTTCTTT
TRBV11-1	TRBJ2-1	NA	few	CASSLGRSSYNEQFF	TGTGCCAGCAGCTTAGGCAGGAGCTCCTACAATGAGCAGTTCTTC
TRBV9	TRBJ1-3	TRBD1	once	CASSVWTGGSSGNTIYF	TGTGCCAGCAGCGTTTGGACAGGGGGCTCCTCTGGAAACACCATATATTTT
TRBV24-1	TRBJ1-3	TRBD1	many	CATSDPGTAGNTIYF	TGTGCCACCAGTGATCCCGGGACAGCAGGAAACACCATATATTTT
TRBV10-3	TRBJ1-2	NA	NA	CAIRATDPNYGYTF	TGTGCCATCAGAGCGACGGACCCTAACTATGGCTACACCTTC
TRBV11-2	TRBJ1-1	TRBD1	NA	CASSRDRFGAFF	TGTGCCAGCAGCCGGGACAGATTTGGAGCTTTCTTT
TRBV19	TRBJ1-1	NA	few	CASSASGQAFF	TGTGCCAGTAGTGCTTCAGGGCAAGCCTTCTTT
TRBV14	TRBJ2-5	TRBD2	many	CASSPPWSGGREQETQYF	TGTGCCAGCAGCCCTCCGTGGAGCGGGGGCCGTGAACAAGAGACCCAGTACTTC
TRBV24-1	TRBJ1-1	NA	NA	CATSAPGNTEAFF	TGTGCCACCAGTGCGCCGGGAAACACTGAAGCTTTCTTT
TRBV20-1	TRBJ2-5	NA	many	CSASDKGGAGTQYF	TGCAGTGCTTCGGATAAGGGGGGGGCAGGGACCCAGTACTTC
TRBV15	TRBJ1-2	TRBD1	NA	CATSRDLTGDRGYYGYTF	TGTGCCACCAGCAGAGATCTCACCGGGGACAGGGGATACTATGGCTACACCTTC
TRBV6-5	TRBJ1-4	NA	once	CVSSYSYNPNEKLFF	TGTGTCAGCAGCTACTCGTATAATCCGAATGAAAAACTGTTTTTT
TRBV6-5	TRBJ1-1	NA	NA	CASSYIQGVAKHEAFF	TGTGCCAGCAGTTACATCCAGGGCGTCGCGAAGCATGAAGCTTTCTTT
TRBV5-1	TRBJ2-1	TRBD2	NA	CASSPAGLAGTNEQFF	TGCGCCAGCAGCCCAGCGGGACTAGCGGGGACCAATGAGCAGTTCTTC
TRBV27	TRBJ2-5	NA	NA	CASPRRGGQETQYF	TGTGCCAGCCCCCGACGAGGGGGCCAAGAGACCCAGTACTTC
TRBV5-5	TRBJ1-5	NA	few	CASSGSGFNQPQHF	TGTGCCAGCAGCGGGTCAGGTTTCAATCAGCCCCAGCATTTT
TRBV10-3	TRBJ2-3	TRBD2	NA	CAISESPTSGSTDTQYF	TGTGCCATCAGTGAGTCCCCGACTAGCGGGAGCACAGATACGCAGTATTTT
TRBV2	TRBJ1-1	NA	many	CASSGWTANTEAFF	TGTGCCAGCAGTGGCTGGACGGCAAACACTGAAGCTTTCTTT
TRBV10-3	TRBJ2-7	TRBD2	NA	CAISESLAGGRSYEQYF	TGTGCCATCAGTGAGTCATTAGCGGGGGGCCGCTCCTACGAGCAGTACTTC
TRBV2	TRBJ1-1	TRBD1	few	CASSEQGAQAEAFF	TGTGCCAGCAGCGAACAGGGGGCCCAGGCTGAAGCTTTCTTT
TRBV5-1	TRBJ2-3	TRBD2	many	CASSLDWASGTDTQYF	TGCGCCAGCAGCTTGGACTGGGCTAGCGGGACAGATACGCAGTATTTT
TRBV2	TRBJ2-1	TRBD2	many	CASSSRAGVLYNEQFF	TGTGCCAGCAGCTCGAGGGCGGGAGTGCTCTACAATGAGCAGTTCTTC
TRBV9	TRBJ1-1	NA	many	CASSTLREGEAFF	TGTGCCAGCAGCACTTTGAGGGAGGGAGAAGCTTTCTTT
TRBV20-1	TRBJ1-2	NA	NA	CSAVLPYTDGYTF	TGCAGTGCCGTTTTACCGTACACCGATGGCTACACCTTC
TRBV4-1	TRBJ2-1	TRBD2	NA	CASSQGGGRGNEQFF	TGCGCCAGCAGCCAGGGCGGGGGGAGGGGGAATGAGCAGTTCTTC
TRBV5-1	TRBJ1-2	NA	many	CASSLVQGYGYTF	TGTGCCAGCAGTTTAGTGCAGGGGTATGGCTACACCTTC
TRBV2	TRBJ2-7	TRBD1	NA	CASTDRGPGEQYF	TGTGCCAGCACTGACAGGGGTCCAGGCGAGCAGTACTTC
TRBV29-1	TRBJ2-1	NA	many	CSARFDSVYNEQFF	TGCAGCGCCCGATTCGACTCCGTCTACAATGAGCAGTTCTTC
TRBV24-1	TRBJ2-5	NA	NA	CATSRGPRETQYF	TGTGCCACCAGCAGAGGGCCCAGGGAGACCCAGTACTTC
TRBV3-1	TRBJ1-1	TRBD1	few	CASSLRQGFGTEAFF	TGTGCCAGCAGCCTAAGACAGGGTTTTGGGACTGAAGCTTTCTTT
TRBV30	TRBJ1-2	NA	few	CAWIEVLTSYGYTF	TGTGCCTGGATCGAGGTATTGACCTCCTATGGCTACACCTTC
TRBV7-6	TRBJ2-2	NA	many	CASSPSRTGELFF	TGTGCCAGCAGCCCATCCCGCACCGGGGAGCTGTTTTTT
TRBV20-1	TRBJ2-3	NA	many	CSAIMGEFRTDTQYF	TGCAGTGCTATCATGGGGGAGTTTCGAACAGATACGCAGTATTTT
TRBV7-6	TRBJ2-5	NA	many	CASSNSRGETQYF	TGTGCCAGCAGCAATAGCCGGGGGGAGACCCAGTACTTC
TRBV5-1	TRBJ2-5	TRBD2	few	CASSRTPSGGGQETQYF	TGCGCCAGCAGCCGGACCCCTAGCGGGGGGGGCCAAGAGACCCAGTACTTC
TRBV5-1	TRBJ1-5	NA	many	CASSSGVESGQPQHF	TGCGCCAGCAGCTCGGGTGTCGAGAGTGGTCAGCCCCAGCATTTT